This record concerns one T cell receptor (beta chain) sequence. The antigen is undetermined. Culture proceeded for 9 to 11 days, and CD4+ T cells were then isolated. Assay used: immunoSEQ multiplex PCR; TCRdb lists only in-frame clones, some missing. The table has about 47,000 clones, about 80% seen once. The J segment lost 5 bases and the V segment lost 3 bases, leaving 4 bases of the junction unmatched. This CDR3 spans 15 amino acids. Germline CDR1 and CDR2: SGHAT and FQNNGV. The sample belongs to a study of vaccination effects on CD4 cells after COVID-19. About the study: Two recovered convalescent patients were sampled 16 days and one week pre-vaccination. A few million PBMC were seeded per well and grown in the presence of about 10 IU/ml IL-2 and 8 to 10 ug/ml peptides.

Study results and limitations: Marked clonal contraction was seen in infection- and vaccine-induced clones late after vaccination.

The chain carries TRBV11-2 and TRBJ2-2, with 9 bases matching TRBD2. The sequence came from a human donor who had a prior SARS-CoV-2 infection. The sample in question was CD4+ T cells from PBMCs cultured without peptide, obtained before COVID-19 vaccination. CDR3 in amino acids: CASSFGTSLTGELFF. The CDR3 DNA reads as TGTGCCAGCAGCTTTGGGACTAGCCTAACCGGGGAGCTGTTTTTT.